One and the same sample provided the 15 T cell receptor beta chains below, sequenced in a study of CD8 T cells in Susac syndrome. With random hexamers, about 0.5 to 1 ug RNA was reverse transcribed. A single record per CDR3 protein comes from TCRdb applying MiXCR to the immunoSEQ multiplex PCR reads. Here the sample spans just over 150,000 distinct CDR3 sequences, less than 97% being singletons. Sequencing was done on a sample of CD8+ T cells from PBMCs. These receptors were taken from a human donor with multiple sclerosis.

The sample holds one count of this clonotype. This chain uses TRBV5-6 with TRBJ2-5; 8 positions agree with TRBD1. CDR1 SGHDT and CDR2 YYEEEE come from the germline V gene. The CDR3 loop spans 16 amino acids. The junction had 9 bases not matched to a gene; V was cut back by 4 bases and J by 1 base. In DNA, the CDR3 is TGTGCCAGCAGCCTTGGACAGGGCCGGCGCCAAGAGACCCAGTACTTC. It yields the protein CASSLGQGRRQETQYF. Drawing the rest from reference TRBV5-6 and TRBJ2-5, the complete variable domain is DAGVTQSPTHLIKTRGQQVTLRCSPKSGHDTVSWYQQALGQGPQFIFQYYEEEERQRGNFPDRFSGHQFPNYSSELNVNALLLGDSALYLCASSLGQGRRQETQYFGPGTRLLVL.

The V and J genes are TRBV7-8 and TRBJ2-1; possibly TRBD1 or TRBD2 for D (5 bases each). V was cut by 4 bases and J by 1 base, with 14 bases left in between. The CDR3 totals 16 residues. CDR1 is SGHVS, CDR2 FQNEAQ, per germline. The CDR3 reads CASSSGTASSYNEQFF. The CDR3 DNA reads TGTGCCAGCAGCTCCGGGACGGCGAGTTCCTACAATGAGCAGTTCTTC.

The rearrangement links TRBV20-1 to TRBJ2-3; 10 bases fit TRBD2. Looked up from germline, CDR1 is DFQATT and CDR2 is SNEGSKA (reference sequence). J gave up 3 bases and V 4 bases, and 4 bases lay outside the gene matches. The CDR3 runs 14 residues. The CDR3 DNA reads as TGCAGTGCTAAAGAAGCGGGGGGGACAGATACGCAGTATTTT. Residues: CSAKEAGGTDTQYF.

The genes are TRBV27 and TRBJ2-7; 7 positions agree with TRBD1. Looked up from germline, CDR1 is MNHEY and CDR2 is SMNVEV (reference sequence). The CDR3 runs 15 residues. V lost 0 bases to trimming and J lost 7 bases; unmatched junction nucleotides: 9. The CDR3 reads CASSLSRDRSWEQYF. The CDR3 DNA is TGTGCCAGCAGTTTATCCCGGGACAGATCTTGGGAGCAGTACTTC.

The rearrangement links TRBV9 to TRBJ2-1; 8 bases align to TRBD1. Germline CDR1 and CDR2: SGDLS and YYNGEE. J gave up 6 bases and V 0 bases, and 11 bases lay outside the gene matches. There are 17 residues in the CDR3. The CDR3 region has the DNA TGTGCCAGCAGCGTAGACCTTGAGGGACAGGTTCTCAATGAGCAGTTCTTC. Its protein product is CASSVDLEGQVLNEQFF. The whole variable domain, filled in from reference TRBV9 and TRBJ2-1, reads DSGVTQTPKHLITATGQRVTLRCSPRSGDLSVYWYQQSLDQGLQFLIQYYNGEERAKGNILERFSAQQFPDLHSELNLSSLELGDSALYFCASSVDLEGQVLNEQFFGPGTRLTVL.

J is TRBJ1-1 and V is TRBV3-1, with D possibly matching TRBD1 (5 bases). V was shortened by 4 bases and J by 1 base, with 13 bases between the two germline ends. Germline-derived CDR1 and CDR2 are LGHDT and YNNKEL (reference sequence). The CDR3 length is 15 residues. CDR3 sequence (DNA): TGTGCCAGCAGCCGACAAGGGGTAGGGAACACTGAAGCTTTCTTT. This encodes CASSRQGVGNTEAFF.

CDR3 sequence (DNA): TGTGCCGGGGGGCCTTCAAATGAGCAGTTCTTC. Encoded protein: CAGGPSNEQFF. The V gene is TRBV30, the J gene TRBJ2-1; perhaps D is TRBD1 or TRBD2 (6 bases each). Germline lookup yields CDR1 GTSNPN and CDR2 SVGIG (reference sequence). With 8 bases removed from V and 7 bases from J, the gap between germline ends came to 12 bases. This CDR3 spans 11 amino acids.

The chain combines TRBV29-1 with TRBJ1-1, with D hard to call. Per germline, CDR1 SQVTM and CDR2 ANQGSEA. This CDR3 is 10 amino acids long. Trimming took off 7 bases at V and 3 bases at J, with 6 bases between the two ends. The CDR3 reads CSAEDTEAFF. The CDR3 region has the DNA TGCAGCGCTGAGGACACTGAAGCTTTCTTT.

The chain links TRBV7-2 to TRBJ2-3; TRBD2 aligns across 10 bases. The trim removed 5 bases at V and 4 bases at J, leaving 9 bases unmatched. This CDR3 has 16 amino acids. Looked up from germline, CDR1 is SGHTA and CDR2 is FQGNSA. The CDR3 spells CASSTPSGGGADTQYF. CDR3 sequence (DNA): TGTGCCAGCAGCACGCCTAGCGGGGGCGGCGCAGATACGCAGTATTTT.

The CDR3 is CASSGGFRETQYF. Written as DNA, the CDR3 is TGTGCCAGTAGTGGGGGATTCCGGGAGACGCAGTATTTT. The chain employs TRBV19 and TRBJ2-3; possibly TRBD2 for D (6 bases). Germline V gene data show CDR1 as LNHDA and CDR2 as SQIVND (reference sequence). The CDR3 is 13 residues long. V shed 5 bases and J shed 9 bases, with 15 bases lying between them. The full variable domain, with the rest looked up from reference TRBV19 and TRBJ2-3, is DGGITQSPKYLFRKEGQNVTLSCEQNLNHDAMYWYRQDPGQGLRLIYYSQIVNDFQKGDIAEGYSVSREKKESFPLTVTSAQKNPTAFYLCASSGGFRETQYFGPGTRLTVL.

The rearrangement links TRBV21-1 to TRBJ2-1; the table's D gene call, TRBD2, was not cross checked with the DNA. TRBV21-1 is assigned pseudogene status. The CDR3 is 14 residues long. CDR3 nucleotide sequence: TGTGCCAGCACGAGGGGACTAGCGGGCAATGAGCAGTTCTTC. Its translation: CASTRGLAGNEQFF.

The chain recombines TRBV4-1 with TRBJ2-3; TRBD2 aligns across 9 bases. The CDR3 totals 18 residues. Germline trimming cut 0 bases from V and 4 bases from J; bases unmatched to any gene: 11. CDR1 and CDR2 (germline): MGHRA, YSYEKL. DNA for the CDR3: TGCGCCAGCAGCCAAGATCGGCGAGCGGGGGGTCCGGCAGATACGCAGTATTTT. This sequence encodes CASSQDRRAGGPADTQYF.

This clonotype occurred once. The chain joins TRBV11-2 to TRBJ2-1; 7 bases match TRBD1. Germline V CDR1 and CDR2: SGHAT, FQNNGV. The CDR3 has 12 amino acids. V was pared by 8 bases and J by 7 bases, with 5 bases of the junction left unmatched. Here the CDR3 reads CASRTTGNEQFF. CDR3 nucleotide sequence: TGTGCCAGCCGCACGACAGGGAATGAGCAGTTCTTC.

This clonotype was seen once. The chain is built from TRBV20-1 and TRBJ1-2, with D maybe TRBD1 (6 bases). From germline, CDR1 is DFQATT and CDR2 SNEGSKA (reference sequence). The length of the CDR3 is 13 residues. V was cut by 1 base and J by 4 bases, with 10 bases left in between. This CDR3 is CSARVTGTYGYTF. The CDR3 DNA is TGCAGTGCTAGAGTGACAGGTACCTATGGCTACACCTTC.

The genes are TRBV7-9 and TRBJ2-7, with 8 bases lining up with TRBD1. The V gene's germline CDR1 is SEHNR and CDR2 FQNEAQ (reference sequence). Trimming took 6 bases from V and 4 from J; bases not matched to a gene: 5. The CDR3 is 13 amino acids. This chain's CDR3 is CASSKQGEYEQYV. The CDR3 region has the DNA TGTGCCAGCAGTAAACAGGGGGAATACGAGCAGTACGTC.